This T cell receptor (beta chain) was sequenced during a study of blood T cell repertoires in COVID-19. Study information: Researchers got acute and convalescent COVID-19 samples from the United States, Italy and Spain.

The CDR3 totals 14 residues. J gave up 5 bases and V 1 base, and 3 bases lay outside the gene matches. CDR1 MGHRA and CDR2 YSYEKL come from the germline V gene. Source study methods: Reference gene primer amplification gave estimated nucleated cell counts. This table comes from immunoSEQ multiplex PCR, and its TCRdb copy is limited to in-frame clones, with some not included. From that table come the V and J calls and clone size; the DNA was used to work out D and trimming. Here the sample spans 160,000 or so clones, about nine tenths being singletons. The rearrangement joins TRBV4-1 to TRBJ1-2, with 8 bases identical to TRBD1. Material: peripheral blood. This receptor was identified in a young man with acute or convalescent COVID-19. This CDR3 is CASSQAGGAYGYTF. The CDR3 DNA reads as TGCGCCAGCAGCCAAGCAGGGGGCGCGTATGGCTACACCTTC.